The T cell receptor beta chain under discussion was sequenced for a study of human T cells and chemical hapten exposure. This clonotype was found many times. Its antigen is as yet unknown. Trimming cost V 6 bases and J 3 bases, with 17 bases left between them. The CDR3 has 15 residues. Germline V gives CDR1 MNHEY, CDR2 SVGEGT. Time point: patch test 2, 6 weeks after DPC sensitization. Treatment noted: therapeutic diphenylcyclopropenone sensitization with weekly scalp DPC. A single record per CDR3 protein comes from TCRdb applying MiXCR to the RACE reads. The sample carries roughly 52,000 distinct CDR3 sequences, less than 10% recorded once. Study findings and constraints: With regard to DPC sensitization, TCRs above 1 in 1000 frequency did not change.

The sequenced sample was whole blood, obtained in connection with sensitization to the hapten diphenylcyclopropenone (DPC). V is TRBV6-2 or TRBV6-3 and J is TRBJ1-1; the D is unclear. This clonotype was sampled from a woman in her forties or fifties with alopecia areata. Some clones in this sample may be carry-over from other donors' samples. CDR3 sequence: CASRGSQQWDTEAFF. DNA for the CDR3: TGTGCCAGCAGGGGCTCCCAACAGTGGGACACTGAAGCTTTCTTT.